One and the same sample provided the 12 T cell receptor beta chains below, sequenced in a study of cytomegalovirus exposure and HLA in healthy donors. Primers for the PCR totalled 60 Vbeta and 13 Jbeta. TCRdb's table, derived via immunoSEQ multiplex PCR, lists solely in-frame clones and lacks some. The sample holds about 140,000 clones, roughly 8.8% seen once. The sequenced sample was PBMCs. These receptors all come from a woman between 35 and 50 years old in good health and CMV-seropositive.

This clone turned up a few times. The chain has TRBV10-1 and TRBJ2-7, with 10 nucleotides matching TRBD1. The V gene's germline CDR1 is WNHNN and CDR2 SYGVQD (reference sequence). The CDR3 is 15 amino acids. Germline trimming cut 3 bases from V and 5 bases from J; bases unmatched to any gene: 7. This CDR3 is CASSDPGTGVHEQYF. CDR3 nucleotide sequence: TGCGCCAGCAGTGATCCCGGGACAGGGGTCCACGAGCAGTACTTC.

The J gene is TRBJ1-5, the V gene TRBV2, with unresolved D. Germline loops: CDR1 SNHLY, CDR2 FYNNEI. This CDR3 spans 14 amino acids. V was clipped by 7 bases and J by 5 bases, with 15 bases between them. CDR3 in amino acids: CASTGPLGDQPQHF. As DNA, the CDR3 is TGTGCCAGCACAGGCCCCTTGGGCGATCAGCCCCAGCATTTT.

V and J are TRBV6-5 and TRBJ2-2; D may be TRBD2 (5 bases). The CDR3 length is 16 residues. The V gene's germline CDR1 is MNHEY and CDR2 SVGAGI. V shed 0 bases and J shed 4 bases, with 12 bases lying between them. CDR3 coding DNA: TGTGCCAGCAGTTACTCGCCCGGGGTCGTCACCGGGGAGCTGTTTTTT. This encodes CASSYSPGVVTGELFF.

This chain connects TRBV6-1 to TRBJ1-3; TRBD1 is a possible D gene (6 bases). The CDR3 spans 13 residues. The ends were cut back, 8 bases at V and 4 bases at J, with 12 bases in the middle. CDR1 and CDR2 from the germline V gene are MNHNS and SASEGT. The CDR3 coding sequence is TGTGCCAGCGGACAGCCCGGAGGAAACACCATATATTTT. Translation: CASGQPGGNTIYF.

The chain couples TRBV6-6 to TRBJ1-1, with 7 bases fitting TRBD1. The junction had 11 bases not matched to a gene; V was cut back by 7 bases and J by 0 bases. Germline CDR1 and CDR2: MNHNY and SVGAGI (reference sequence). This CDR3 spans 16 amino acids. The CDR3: CASTYVAGTVNTEAFF. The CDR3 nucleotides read TGTGCCAGCACCTATGTCGCCGGGACAGTGAACACTGAAGCTTTCTTT.

CDR3 DNA sequence: TGTGCCAGCAGTGATCCGGGACAGGGGGATATAAATGGCTACACCTTC. The encoded protein is CASSDPGQGDINGYTF. The chain employs TRBV25-1 and TRBJ1-2, with 11 nucleotides matching TRBD1. The length of the CDR3 is 16 residues. Looked up from germline, CDR1 is MGHDK and CDR2 is SYGVNS. The trim removed 3 bases at V and 6 bases at J, leaving 9 bases unmatched.

CDR3 nucleotide sequence: TGTGCCAGCAGCCCGAGCGGGGATCTCTCTGGAAACACCATATATTTT. This encodes CASSPSGDLSGNTIYF. This chain links TRBV2 with TRBJ1-3, with no clear D. Between the trimmed V and J ends, which lost 6 bases and 0 bases, there was a span of 15 bases. Germline V CDR1 and CDR2: SNHLY, FYNNEI. CDR3 length equals 16 residues.

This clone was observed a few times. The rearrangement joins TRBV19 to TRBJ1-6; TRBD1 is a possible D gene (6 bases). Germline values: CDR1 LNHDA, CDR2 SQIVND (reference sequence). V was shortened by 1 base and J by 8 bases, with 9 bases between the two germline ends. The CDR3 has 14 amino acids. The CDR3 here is CASSIGGGDSPLHF. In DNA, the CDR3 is TGTGCCAGTAGTATAGGCGGGGGCGATTCACCCCTCCACTTT.

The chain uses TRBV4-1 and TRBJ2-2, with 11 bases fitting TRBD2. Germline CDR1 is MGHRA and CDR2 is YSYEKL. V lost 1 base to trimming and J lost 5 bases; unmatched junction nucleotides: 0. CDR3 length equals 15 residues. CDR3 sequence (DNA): TGCGCCAGCAGCCAAGGACTAGCGGGGACCGGGGAGCTGTTTTTT. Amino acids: CASSQGLAGTGELFF.

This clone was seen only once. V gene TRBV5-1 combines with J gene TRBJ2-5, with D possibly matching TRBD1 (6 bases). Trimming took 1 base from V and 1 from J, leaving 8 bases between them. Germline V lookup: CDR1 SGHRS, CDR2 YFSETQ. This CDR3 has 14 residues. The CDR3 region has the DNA TGCGCCAGCAGCTTGCAGGGGACCCAAGAGACCCAGTACTTC. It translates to CASSLQGTQETQYF.

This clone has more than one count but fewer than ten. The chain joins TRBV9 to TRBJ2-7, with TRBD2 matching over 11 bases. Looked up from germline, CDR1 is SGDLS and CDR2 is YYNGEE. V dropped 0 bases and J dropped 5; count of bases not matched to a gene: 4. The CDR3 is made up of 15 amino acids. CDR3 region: CASSVGLAGGHEQYF. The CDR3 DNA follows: TGTGCCAGCAGCGTAGGGCTAGCGGGGGGACACGAGCAGTACTTC.

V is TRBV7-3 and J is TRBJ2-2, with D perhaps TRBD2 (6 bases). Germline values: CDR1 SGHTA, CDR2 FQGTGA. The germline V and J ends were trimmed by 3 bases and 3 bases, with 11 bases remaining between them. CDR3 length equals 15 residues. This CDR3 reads CASSLSGDDTGELFF. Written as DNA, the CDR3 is TGTGCCAGCAGCTTGTCGGGGGACGACACCGGGGAGCTGTTTTTT.